These 5 T cell receptor beta chains share one sample of origin, sequenced in a study of blood T cell repertoires in COVID-19. Libraries were prepared by immunoSEQ multiplex PCR; TCRdb keeps only in-frame clonotypes and omits some of them. This sample carries some 30,000 clones, around 83% of them seen once, and the ten largest clones take 13%. Specimen: peripheral blood. These receptors all stem from a human donor in a cohort sampled during active COVID-19.

V is TRBV27 and J is TRBJ1-2; 7 bases map to TRBD1. J gave up 7 bases and V 6 bases, and 8 bases lay outside the gene matches. Per the germline V gene, CDR1 is MNHEY and CDR2 is SMNVEV (reference sequence). This CDR3 is built from 13 residues. The CDR3 is CASSTDRAGGYTF. The CDR3 bases are TGTGCCAGCAGCACAGACAGGGCGGGTGGCTACACCTTC.

This clone was observed a handful of times. The chain carries TRBV3-1 (or the pseudogene TRBV3-2) and TRBJ2-7; D might be TRBD1 (5 bases). This CDR3 has 13 amino acids. In germline, CDR1 is LGHDT, CDR2 YNNKEL (reference sequence). The ends were cut back, 3 bases at V and 5 bases at J, with 11 bases in the middle. The CDR3 nucleotides are TGTGCCAGCAGCCAGCTACAGGTGCACGAGCAGTACTTC. Amino acid sequence: CASSQLQVHEQYF.

This clone occurred a few times. The rearrangement links TRBV9 to TRBJ2-3, with TRBD2 identical over 9 bases. Germline V gives CDR1 SGDLS, CDR2 YYNGEE. This CDR3 contains 15 residues. Unmatched junction bases numbered 9, after V lost 5 bases and J lost 5 bases. The CDR3 loop is CASSGSGGLGDTQYF. The CDR3 DNA sequence: TGTGCCAGCAGTGGTAGCGGGGGACTCGGAGATACGCAGTATTTT.

This rearrangement joins TRBV7-9 to TRBJ1-2, with 7 bases identical to TRBD1. The length of the CDR3 is 15 residues. Germline V lookup: CDR1 SEHNR, CDR2 FQNEAQ (reference sequence). The ends lost 1 base at V and 7 bases at J; junction bases unmatched: 9. In nucleotides, the CDR3 is TGTGCCAGCAGCTTAGGTGGGACAGTTCGGGGTGGCTACACCTTC. Translated: CASSLGGTVRGGYTF.

This chain uses TRBV6-1 with TRBJ2-1; TRBD2 agrees at 10 bases. CDR3 length: 16 amino acids. Trimming cost V 3 bases and J 6 bases; bases outside gene matches: 8. Looked up from germline, CDR1 is MNHNS and CDR2 is SASEGT. The CDR3 bases are TGTGCCAGCAGTGACGCCATAGCGGGGGGAGGCAATGAGCAGTTCTTC. Residues: CASSDAIAGGGNEQFF.